This T cell receptor (beta chain) comes out of a study of OX40 agonist ivuxolimab in advanced cancers. Study-wide context: Patients got intravenous ivuxolimab at 0.01 to 10 mg/kg every 2 weeks. The dose-escalation cohort was about 86% male, with a mean age of around 60 years, ranging roughly 23 to 85. Regarding the study as a whole: Near-lowest levels of clonal expansion characterized partial responders at 0.1-3.0 mg/kg.

CDR3 length: 13 residues. Germline V gene sequence: CDR1 MRHNA, CDR2 SNTAGT. V was trimmed by 5 bases and J by 12 bases, leaving 17 bases between them. Remarks on this clone: No antigen is known for it.

This table comes from immunoSEQ multiplex PCR, and its TCRdb copy is limited to in-frame clones, with some not included. The table has about 37,000 clones, 70% to 90% seen once. This sequence was found in an adult with an advanced solid tumor such as melanoma, head and neck, liver or kidney cancer. V usage is TRBV6-4 and J usage is TRBJ2-1, with D uncertain. Sequenced here: CD4+ or CD8+ T cells sorted from blood, sampled in a trial of the OX40 agonist ivuxolimab. The CDR3 DNA sequence: TGTGCCAGCAGTTTCTCCGGGTCCTCTGGGCAGTTCTTC. Translated: CASSFSGSSGQFF.